The sample holds many counts of the clone carrying this T cell receptor beta chain. This sample is part of a study of early T cells in non-severe SARS-CoV-2 infection. In the study overall: Chains were not paired, and sequencing was done on bulk RNA from unsorted whole blood.

The CDR3 is made up of 16 amino acids. Germline V gene sequence: CDR1 MGHRA, CDR2 YSYEKL. The trim removed 5 bases at V and 5 bases at J, leaving 11 bases unmatched. TCRdb used MiXCR to reprocess the 5' RACE reads, holding one entry per CDR3 protein. There are under 70,000 distinct CDR3 sequences in the sample; around 6% occur only once, and almost 7% lies in the top ten. This sequence was found in an adult who was a healthcare worker with PCR-confirmed SARS-CoV-2 infection or an uninfected control (not recorded which). This chain uses TRBV4-1 with TRBJ2-1; 8 nucleotides align to TRBD1. Sequencing input: whole blood. CDR3 residues: CASSFLDRGGDNEQFF. The DNA of the CDR3 is TGCGCCAGCAGCTTCTTAGACAGGGGAGGTGACAATGAGCAGTTCTTC.